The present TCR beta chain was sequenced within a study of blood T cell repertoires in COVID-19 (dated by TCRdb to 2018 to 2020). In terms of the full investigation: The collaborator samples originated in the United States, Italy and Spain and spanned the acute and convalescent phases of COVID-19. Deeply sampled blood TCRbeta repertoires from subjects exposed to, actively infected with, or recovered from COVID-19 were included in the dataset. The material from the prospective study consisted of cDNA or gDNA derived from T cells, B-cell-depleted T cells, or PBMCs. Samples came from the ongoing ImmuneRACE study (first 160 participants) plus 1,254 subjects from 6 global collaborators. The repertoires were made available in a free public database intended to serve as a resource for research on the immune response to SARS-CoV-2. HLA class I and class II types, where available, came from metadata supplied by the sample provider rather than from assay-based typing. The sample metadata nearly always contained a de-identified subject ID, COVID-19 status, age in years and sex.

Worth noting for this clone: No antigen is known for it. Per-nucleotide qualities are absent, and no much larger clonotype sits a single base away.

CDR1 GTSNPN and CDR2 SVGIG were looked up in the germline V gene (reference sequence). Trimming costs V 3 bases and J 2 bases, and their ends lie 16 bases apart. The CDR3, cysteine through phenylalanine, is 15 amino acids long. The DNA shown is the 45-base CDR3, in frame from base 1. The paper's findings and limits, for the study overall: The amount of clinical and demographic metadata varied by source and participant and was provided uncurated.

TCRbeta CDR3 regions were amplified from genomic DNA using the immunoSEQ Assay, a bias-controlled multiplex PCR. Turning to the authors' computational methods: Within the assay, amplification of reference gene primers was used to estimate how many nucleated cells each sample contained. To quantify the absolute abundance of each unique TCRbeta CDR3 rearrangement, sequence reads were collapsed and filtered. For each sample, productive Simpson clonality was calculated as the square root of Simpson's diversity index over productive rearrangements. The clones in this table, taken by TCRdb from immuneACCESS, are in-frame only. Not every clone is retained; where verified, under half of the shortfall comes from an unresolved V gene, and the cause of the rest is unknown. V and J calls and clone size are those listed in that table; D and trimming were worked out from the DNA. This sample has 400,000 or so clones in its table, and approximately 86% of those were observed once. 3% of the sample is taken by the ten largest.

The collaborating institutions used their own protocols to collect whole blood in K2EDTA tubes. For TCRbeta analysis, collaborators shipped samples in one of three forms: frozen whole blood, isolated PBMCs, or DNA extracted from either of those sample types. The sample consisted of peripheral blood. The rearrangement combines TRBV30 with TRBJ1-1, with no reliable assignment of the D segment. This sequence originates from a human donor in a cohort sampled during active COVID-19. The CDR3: CAWRSPAGINTEAFF. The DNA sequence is TGTGCCTGGAGAAGTCCGGCAGGAATAAACACTGAAGCTTTCTTT.